This T cell receptor beta chain was retrieved from a study of CDR3 diversity in severe acne. One entry per CDR3 protein results from TCRdb running MiXCR on the PCR reads. The sample shows roughly 100,000 distinct CDR3 sequences, roughly half of them seen only once. V was clipped by 6 bases and J by 2 bases; unmatched bases: 13. CDR3 size: 17 residues. Looked up from germline, CDR1 is MNHEY and CDR2 is SVGAGI. V gene TRBV6-5 combines with J gene TRBJ2-3, with 8 positions matching TRBD1. Sequencing was performed on blood. The receptor was derived from a male donor with acne. The CDR3 DNA sequence: TGTGCCAGCAGACCCCTTTGGACAGGGATTGACACAGATACGCAGTATTTT. Translated, it gives CASRPLWTGIDTDTQYF.